These 25 T cell receptor beta chains came from one sample sequenced in a study of graft-versus-host responses after intestinal transplantation. Profiled with immunoSEQ multiplex PCR; TCRdb holds only in-frame clones, not every one. The sample has about 100,000 clones; 80% to 95% are singletons. These TCRs are of unknown antigen specificity. This sample comprised unstimulated CD8+ T cells sorted from spleen or lymph node cells, obtained before intestinal transplant. Receptors originate from a human donor who received an intestinal transplant.

The gene calls are TRBV19 and TRBJ2-2, with D uncertain. This CDR3 spans 15 amino acids. Between the trimmed V and J ends, which lost 5 bases and 5 bases, there was a span of 15 bases. Germline CDR1 reads LNHDA; CDR2 reads SQIVND (reference sequence). CDR3 coding DNA: TGTGCCAGTAGTGCTCCGGACGAGGAAACCGGGGAGCTGTTTTTT. Translated, it gives CASSAPDEETGELFF. The full variable domain, with the rest looked up from reference TRBV19 and TRBJ2-2, is DGGITQSPKYLFRKEGQNVTLSCEQNLNHDAMYWYRQDPGQGLRLIYYSQIVNDFQKGDIAEGYSVSREKKESFPLTVTSAQKNPTAFYLCASSAPDEETGELFFGEGSRLTVL.

The chain links TRBV6-5 to TRBJ2-7; a weak D match, TRBD1 (5 bases). The CDR3 runs 14 residues. Germline-derived CDR1 and CDR2 are MNHEY and SVGAGI. Trimming left V 2 bases short and J 2 bases short, with 10 bases between. CDR3 residues: CASSYGAVTYEQYF. The DNA for the CDR3 is TGTGCCAGCAGTTACGGGGCAGTAACCTACGAGCAGTACTTC.

The chain is built from TRBV2 and TRBJ2-5, with D possibly TRBD2 on 5 matching bases. The CDR3 is made up of 15 amino acids. V dropped 2 bases and J dropped 1 base, with 11 bases sitting between them. Germline CDR1 SNHLY, CDR2 FYNNEI. The CDR3, as DNA: TGTGCCAGCAGTGAACGAGCGGCAATCCAAGAGACCCAGTACTTC. It codes for CASSERAAIQETQYF.

This clone came up once. J is TRBJ2-7 and V is TRBV5-4; 10 bases fit TRBD2. CDR3 length equals 17 residues. J was trimmed by 4 bases and V by 3 bases; bases with no gene match: 13. Germline lookup yields CDR1 SGHNT and CDR2 YYREEE (reference sequence). The CDR3 DNA reads as TGTGCCAGCAGCTCGCCAGTAGCTAGCGGGGGCAGGTACGAGCAGTACTTC. Residues: CASSSPVASGGRYEQYF.

V usage is TRBV6-5 and J usage is TRBJ1-1; D perhaps matches TRBD1 (5 bases). CDR3 length: 14 amino acids. The germline V and J ends were trimmed by 3 bases and 5 bases, with 13 bases remaining between them. Germline assignment: CDR1 MNHEY and CDR2 SVGAGI. Here the CDR3 reads CASSYITGGTEAFF. The CDR3 DNA is TGTGCCAGCAGTTATATTACGGGGGGGACTGAAGCTTTCTTT.

The genes are TRBV11-3 and TRBJ1-2; 7 bases are a match to TRBD1. The CDR3 is 15 residues long. The J segment lost 4 bases and the V segment lost 3 bases, leaving 8 bases of the junction unmatched. Germline V gene data show CDR1 as SGHNT and CDR2 as YENEEA. The CDR3 here is CASSLRGGLFYGYTF. The CDR3 nucleotides are TGTGCCAGCAGCTTGAGAGGGGGCCTATTCTATGGCTACACCTTC.

The chain has TRBV6-1 and TRBJ2-3, with 9 bases that match TRBD2. Germline CDR1 MNHNS, CDR2 SASEGT. After removal of 7 bases from V and 0 bases from J, the junction contained 5 bases not matched to a gene. This CDR3 has 15 amino acids. The CDR3 sequence is CASNSLAGSTDTQYF. In DNA, the CDR3 is TGTGCCAGCAATTCCCTAGCGGGAAGCACAGATACGCAGTATTTT.

This rearrangement joins TRBV2 to TRBJ2-7; TRBD1 or TRBD2 may be the D gene (6 bases each). Germline V CDR1 and CDR2: SNHLY, FYNNEI. V gave up 6 bases and J gave up 6 bases, with 21 bases separating them. The CDR3 length is 15 residues. The CDR3 sequence: CASSELWGATGEQYF. The CDR3 DNA reads TGTGCCAGCAGCGAACTCTGGGGGGCGACGGGCGAGCAGTACTTC. The variable domain in full, with the rest retrieved from reference TRBV2 and TRBJ2-7, is EPEVTQTPSHQVTQMGQEVILRCVPISNHLYFYWYRQILGQKVEFLVSFYNNEISEKSEIFDDQFSVERPDGSNFTLKIRSTKLEDSAMYFCASSELWGATGEQYFGPGTRLTVT.

This clone turned up a few times. The chain joins TRBV4-2 to TRBJ2-2; 12 bases fit TRBD2. The CDR3 has 18 amino acids. The V gene end was trimmed by 0 bases and the J gene end by 5 bases; junction bases not matched to a gene: 7. Germline lookup yields CDR1 LGHNA and CDR2 YNFKEQ. The CDR3 protein is CASSQDVLTSGRTGELFF. In DNA form, the CDR3 reads TGTGCCAGCAGCCAAGATGTATTGACTAGCGGGAGAACCGGGGAGCTGTTTTTT.

J is TRBJ1-2 and V is TRBV19, with D hard to call. The CDR3 runs to 13 residues. Trimming cost V 10 bases and J 5 bases, with 17 bases left between them. Germline lookup yields CDR1 LNHDA and CDR2 SQIVND (reference sequence). CDR3 sequence (DNA): TGTGCCACCAGCCCCGGTCGTGAATATGGCTACACCTTC. This encodes CATSPGREYGYTF.

The chain recombines TRBV11-2 with TRBJ2-7, with D uncertain. V lost 5 bases to trimming and J lost 7 bases, with 6 bases between them. The germline V gene has CDR1 SGHAT and CDR2 FQNNGV. The CDR3 covers 10 residues. This CDR3 reads CASSLIEQYF. In DNA form, the CDR3 reads TGTGCCAGCAGCCTTATTGAGCAGTACTTC. Based on the CDR3 plus reference TRBV11-2 and TRBJ2-7, the full variable domain is EAGVAQSPRYKIIEKRQSVAFWCNPISGHATLYWYQQILGQGPKLLIQFQNNGVVDDSQLPKDRFSAERLKGVDSTLKIQPAKLEDSAVYLCASSLIEQYFGPGTRLTVT.

The chain combines TRBV7-2 with TRBJ1-5, with D possibly TRBD1 on 5 matching bases. The germline V and J ends were trimmed by 5 bases and 0 bases, with 11 bases remaining between them. CDR1 is SGHTA and CDR2 is FQGNSA in the germline V gene. This CDR3 has 15 residues. Here the CDR3 DNA reads TGTGCCAGCAGCCCTGGGACCGTTAGCAATCAGCCCCAGCATTTT. It specifies CASSPGTVSNQPQHF.

The gene calls are TRBV27 and TRBJ2-7; 7 positions agree with TRBD2. CDR1 and CDR2 (germline): MNHEY, SMNVEV (reference sequence). V dropped 3 bases and J dropped 0; count of bases not matched to a gene: 2. There are 14 residues in the CDR3. The CDR3 region is CASSFGRLSYEQYF. Here the CDR3 DNA reads TGTGCCAGCAGTTTCGGGAGGCTCTCCTACGAGCAGTACTTC.

This chain links TRBV10-3 with TRBJ1-5; unclear D gene. Germline loops: CDR1 ENHRY, CDR2 SYGVKD. This CDR3 is built from 15 residues. Trimming pared 2 bases from V and 0 bases from J, leaving 8 bases between. The CDR3 reads CAISERQDSNQPQHF. In DNA form, the CDR3 reads TGTGCCATCAGTGAGAGGCAGGATAGCAATCAGCCCCAGCATTTT.

The chain uses TRBV9 and TRBJ2-2; 8 positions agree with TRBD2. The V gene end was trimmed by 0 bases and the J gene end by 3 bases; junction bases not matched to a gene: 7. The CDR3 spans 17 residues. The germline CDR1 and CDR2 sequences are SGDLS and YYNGEE. The CDR3 loop is CASSVDTSGGDTGELFF. CDR3 DNA: TGTGCCAGCAGCGTAGATACTTCCGGGGGGGACACCGGGGAGCTGTTTTTT.

The V gene is TRBV7-2, the J gene TRBJ2-3, with D perhaps assigned TRBD1 or TRBD2 (5 bases each). The CDR3 is made up of 14 amino acids. Trimming took off 3 bases at V and 2 bases at J, with 9 bases between the two ends. Per the germline V gene, CDR1 is SGHTA and CDR2 is FQGNSA. CDR3: CASSLGPFTDTQYF. CDR3 in DNA: TGTGCCAGCAGCTTGGGACCATTCACAGATACGCAGTATTTT.

This chain connects TRBV5-6 to TRBJ2-5, with 8 bases that match TRBD1. V shed 0 bases, J shed 2 bases, and the junction held 6 bases outside the gene matches. The germline V gene has CDR1 SGHDT and CDR2 YYEEEE. CDR3 length: 16 amino acids. DNA for the CDR3: TGTGCCAGCAGCTTGGTAGGACAGGGATTACAAGAGACCCAGTACTTC. It is translated as CASSLVGQGLQETQYF. The variable domain in full, with the rest retrieved from reference TRBV5-6 and TRBJ2-5, is DAGVTQSPTHLIKTRGQQVTLRCSPKSGHDTVSWYQQALGQGPQFIFQYYEEEERQRGNFPDRFSGHQFPNYSSELNVNALLLGDSALYLCASSLVGQGLQETQYFGPGTRLLVL.

This clone has just one count. The chain joins TRBV11-2 to TRBJ2-7; no definite D call. Trimming took off 1 base at V and 0 bases at J, with 10 bases between the two ends. CDR1 is SGHAT and CDR2 is FQNNGV in the germline V gene. The CDR3 length is 15 residues. The CDR3, as DNA: TGTGCCAGCAGCTTAGTGGACGTGCTCTCCTACGAGCAGTACTTC. Its translation: CASSLVDVLSYEQYF.

This sequence joins TRBV29-1 and TRBJ2-7; the D gene is possibly TRBD2 (5 bases). Between the trimmed V and J ends, which lost 6 bases and 1 base, there was a span of 16 bases. The germline V gene has CDR1 SQVTM and CDR2 ANQGSEA. The CDR3 extends over 14 amino acids. This CDR3 is CSVRRTDISYEQYF. CDR3 DNA sequence: TGCAGCGTCAGAAGGACTGACATTTCCTACGAGCAGTACTTC.

The chain joins TRBV30 to TRBJ2-3; D uncertain. Germline V CDR1 and CDR2: GTSNPN, SVGIG (reference sequence). The CDR3 length is 16 residues. V shed 0 bases and J shed 2 bases, with 15 bases lying between them. The CDR3 is CAWSVDAVSSTDTQYF. CDR3 sequence (DNA): TGTGCCTGGAGTGTAGATGCAGTAAGTTCCACAGATACGCAGTATTTT.

The chain carries TRBV25-1 and TRBJ1-1, with 7 bases identical to TRBD1. The CDR3 is made up of 16 amino acids. The V segment lost 1 base and the J segment 0 bases; nucleotides outside the gene matches: 5. The germline V gene has CDR1 MGHDK and CDR2 SYGVNS. The CDR3 loop reads CASSELGDRLNTEAFF. For the CDR3, the DNA is TGTGCCAGCAGTGAATTAGGGGACAGACTGAACACTGAAGCTTTCTTT.

This clone was found a few times. The chain uses TRBV7-2 and TRBJ1-2, with D unclear. The V and J ends lost 1 base and 6 bases respectively, with 9 bases between them. The CDR3 has 13 residues. CDR1 is SGHTA, CDR2 FQGNSA, per germline. The CDR3 reads CASSLVMRDGYTF. CDR3 nucleotides: TGTGCCAGCAGCTTAGTGATGAGGGATGGCTACACCTTC.

This clone has only one observation. J is TRBJ2-7 and V is TRBV5-1; 7 nucleotides line up with TRBD2. Germline V lookup: CDR1 SGHRS, CDR2 YFSETQ. V shed 0 bases and J 3 bases; nucleotides not matched to a gene: 6. CDR3 length: 15 residues. DNA for the CDR3: TGCGCCAGCAGCTTGGTAGGGCTAGCGGACTACGAGCAGTACTTC. Translated, it gives CASSLVGLADYEQYF. The variable domain in full, with the rest retrieved from reference TRBV5-1 and TRBJ2-7, is KAGVTQTPRYLIKTRGQQVTLSCSPISGHRSVSWYQQTPGQGLQFLFEYFSETQRNKGNFPGRFSGRQFSNSRSEMNVSTLELGDSALYLCASSLVGLADYEQYFGPGTRLTVT.

The V gene is TRBV19, the J gene TRBJ1-6; TRBD1 agrees at 7 bases. J was trimmed by 2 bases and V by 7 bases; bases with no gene match: 8. The CDR3 spans 16 residues. CDR1 and CDR2 from the germline V gene are LNHDA and SQIVND (reference sequence). The CDR3 coding sequence is TGTGCCAGTACATGGGGACAGTCTACCTATAATTCACCCCTCCACTTT. Amino acids: CASTWGQSTYNSPLHF.

The J gene is TRBJ2-1, the V gene TRBV4-2; D unclear. Germline assignment: CDR1 LGHNA and CDR2 YNFKEQ. The CDR3 has 13 residues. Between the trimmed V and J ends, which lost 1 base and 9 bases, there was a span of 10 bases. This CDR3 is CASSQVETGEQFF. The CDR3 DNA follows: TGTGCCAGCAGCCAAGTTGAGACGGGTGAGCAGTTCTTC.